The 25 T cell receptor beta chains listed next were all sequenced from one sample in a study of T cell responses to AZD1222 COVID-19 vaccine. Clones were sequenced by immunoSEQ multiplex PCR, and TCRdb holds only the in-frame ones, with some missing. The table lists roughly 97,000 clones, roughly 90% of them singletons. The source was peripheral blood, collected on day 0 of AZD1222 vaccination. These receptor sequences come from an adult in good health.

This CDR3 reads CASSLAGGVLTDTQYF. The CDR3 nucleotides are TGTGCCAGCAGCCTAGCGGGGGGAGTTCTCACAGATACGCAGTATTTT. The J gene is TRBJ2-3, the V gene TRBV3-1 (or the pseudogene TRBV3-2), with 10 bases lining up with TRBD2. CDR1 is LGHDT and CDR2 is YNNKEL in the germline V gene (reference sequence). This CDR3 comprises 16 residues. The V segment lost 4 bases and the J segment 2 bases; nucleotides outside the gene matches: 6.

The chain employs TRBV12-3 or TRBV12-4 and TRBJ1-2; the D is unclear. V was pared by 4 bases and J by 3 bases, with 9 bases between. The CDR3 spans 13 residues. The CDR3 DNA is TGTGCCAGCAGTTCAGGACGGGACTATGGCTACACCTTC. Protein product: CASSSGRDYGYTF.

The CDR3 nucleotides read TGTGCCAGCAGTGACTCTTTAGGGACAGACGCTTACTATGGCTACACCTTC. Its translation is CASSDSLGTDAYYGYTF. The chain joins TRBV6-4 to TRBJ1-2, with 7 positions matching TRBD1. Trimming removed 0 bases from V and 3 bases from J; junction bases left unmatched: 10. CDR1 is MRHNA, CDR2 SNTAGT, per germline. The CDR3 covers 17 residues.

The V call is TRBV5-4, the J call TRBJ1-1; maybe TRBD1 (6 bases). This CDR3 comprises 15 residues. CDR1 SGHNT and CDR2 YYREEE come from the germline V gene (reference sequence). Trimming cost V 0 bases and J 1 base, with 10 bases left between them. For the CDR3, the DNA is TGTGCCAGCAGCTTGGGACAGGCAACGAACACTGAAGCTTTCTTT. Translated, it gives CASSLGQATNTEAFF.

The chain uses TRBV4-1 and TRBJ2-1; weak D call: TRBD2 (6 bases). Trimming took 2 bases from V and 8 from J, leaving 13 bases between them. Germline assignment: CDR1 MGHRA and CDR2 YSYEKL. The CDR3 has 14 residues. The DNA of the CDR3 is TGCGCCAGCAGCCAACCGACCCGCGGGGATGAGCAGTTCTTC. It is translated as CASSQPTRGDEQFF.

The sample holds a few counts of this clone. This sequence joins TRBV7-9 and TRBJ1-4; D gene ambiguous. Germline loops: CDR1 SEHNR, CDR2 FQNEAQ (reference sequence). The CDR3 consists of 13 residues. V lost 9 bases and J lost 4, with 12 bases in between. CDR3 in DNA: TGTGCCAGTCGGGGAAGAATTAATGAAAAACTGTTTTTT. The encoded protein is CASRGRINEKLFF.

The chain uses TRBV7-3 and TRBJ2-1; TRBD2 aligns across 14 bases. After removal of 6 bases from V and 0 bases from J, the junction contained 7 bases not matched to a gene. The CDR3 length is 18 residues. Germline-derived CDR1 and CDR2 are SGHTA and FQGTGA. CDR3 in amino acids: CASRGTSGGPSSYNEQFF. CDR3 bases: TGTGCCAGCAGGGGGACTAGCGGGGGACCTAGCTCCTACAATGAGCAGTTCTTC.

The V call is TRBV5-1, the J call TRBJ1-1; D gene ambiguous. The germline CDR1 and CDR2 sequences are SGHRS and YFSETQ. There are 11 residues in the CDR3. The V and J ends lost 6 bases and 3 bases respectively, with 6 bases between them. The CDR3, as DNA: TGCGCCAGCACGTCGTACACTGAAGCTTTCTTT. Translating it yields CASTSYTEAFF.

The count of this clone is one. The gene calls are TRBV5-5 and TRBJ1-4; D might be TRBD1 (6 bases). CDR1 and CDR2 from the germline V gene are SGHKS and YYEKEE (reference sequence). Trimming took off 0 bases at V and 7 bases at J, with 13 bases between the two ends. The CDR3 spans 15 residues. CDR3 bases: TGTGCCAGCAGCTTGGACGGGGGGCCGAGTGAAAAACTGTTTTTT. It codes for CASSLDGGPSEKLFF.

The J gene is TRBJ1-2, the V gene TRBV28; 8 nucleotides agree with TRBD1. In germline, CDR1 is MDHEN, CDR2 SYDVKM. The CDR3 has 15 residues. With 6 bases clipped from V and 4 bases from J, the junction kept 10 bases outside the gene matches. The CDR3 here is CASSEPGGTGYGYTF. The CDR3 DNA is TGTGCCAGCAGCGAACCAGGGGGCACCGGCTATGGCTACACCTTC.

The chain is built from TRBV20-1 and TRBJ1-5, with D uncertain. Trimming removed 7 bases at V and 7 bases at J, with 11 bases between. This CDR3 is 11 amino acids long. The germline V gene encodes CDR1 DFQATT and CDR2 SNEGSKA (reference sequence). The CDR3 loop reads CSVGVVQPQHF. CDR3 bases: TGCAGTGTTGGAGTTGTGCAGCCCCAGCATTTT.

The gene calls are TRBV12-3 or TRBV12-4 and TRBJ2-2, with D perhaps matching TRBD1 (6 bases). The CDR3 covers 13 residues. Trimming shortened V by 7 bases and J by 8 bases, and 14 bases separated the two germline ends. In nucleotides, the CDR3 is TGTGCCAGCACCCGAGGGGGTGTAGGGGAGCTGTTTTTT. This encodes CASTRGGVGELFF.

The rearrangement links TRBV9 to TRBJ1-2, with a tentative D call TRBD1 (6 bases). With 0 bases removed from V and 8 bases from J, the gap between germline ends came to 20 bases. The CDR3 extends over 16 amino acids. Per the germline V gene, CDR1 is SGDLS and CDR2 is YYNGEE. The CDR3 region is CASSVGRGEDTGGYTF. In DNA, the CDR3 is TGTGCCAGCAGCGTAGGCAGGGGAGAAGATACGGGCGGCTACACCTTC. Combining the CDR3 with reference TRBV9 and TRBJ1-2 gives the whole variable domain DSGVTQTPKHLITATGQRVTLRCSPRSGDLSVYWYQQSLDQGLQFLIQYYNGEERAKGNILERFSAQQFPDLHSELNLSSLELGDSALYFCASSVGRGEDTGGYTFGSGTRLTVV.

This chain joins TRBV18 and TRBJ2-7; D is possibly TRBD1 (5 bases). Trimming shortened V by 3 bases and J by 3 bases, and 9 bases separated the two germline ends. The CDR3 spans 13 residues. The V gene's germline CDR1 is KGHSH and CDR2 LQKENI. The CDR3 protein is CASSPQTDYEQYF. As DNA, the CDR3 is TGTGCCAGCTCACCTCAGACAGACTACGAGCAGTACTTC.

V gene TRBV19 combines with J gene TRBJ2-1; no reliable D call. CDR3 length equals 11 residues. Per germline, CDR1 LNHDA and CDR2 SQIVND (reference sequence). V lost 6 bases and J lost 4, with 4 bases in between. DNA for the CDR3: TGTGCCAGTAGCCTATACAATGAGCAGTTCTTC. It yields the protein CASSLYNEQFF.

The gene calls are TRBV6-5 and TRBJ2-5, with D perhaps matching TRBD1 (6 bases). Germline V gene sequence: CDR1 MNHEY, CDR2 SVGAGI. The ends were cut back, 6 bases at V and 5 bases at J, with 13 bases in the middle. The CDR3 extends over 13 amino acids. The CDR3: CASRQGWQETQYF. The CDR3 DNA sequence: TGTGCCAGCAGGCAGGGGTGGCAGGAGACCCAGTACTTC.

The rearrangement joins TRBV5-6 to TRBJ1-1; unclear D gene. CDR3 length: 13 residues. Between the trimmed V and J ends, which lost 3 bases and 1 base, there was a span of 7 bases. In germline, CDR1 is SGHDT, CDR2 YYEEEE. In DNA, the CDR3 is TGTGCCAGCAGCTGGGAACCGAACACTGAAGCTTTCTTT. Translated, it gives CASSWEPNTEAFF.

The gene calls are TRBV19 and TRBJ1-6, with 11 bases aligning to TRBD1. J was trimmed by 6 bases and V by 2 bases; bases with no gene match: 3. The CDR3 loop spans 16 amino acids. CDR1 is LNHDA and CDR2 is SQIVND in the germline V gene (reference sequence). CDR3 in amino acids: CASSIYGTGGNSPLHF. The CDR3 bases are TGTGCCAGTAGTATATATGGGACAGGGGGTAATTCACCCCTCCACTTT.

The genes are TRBV6-5 and TRBJ1-2; 8 bases align to TRBD1. The CDR3 has 13 residues. Trimming took 11 bases from V and 6 from J; bases not matched to a gene: 11. The germline V gene encodes CDR1 MNHEY and CDR2 SVGAGI. The CDR3 here is CAASQGVLDGYTF. The DNA of the CDR3 is TGTGCCGCCTCACAGGGGGTTTTAGATGGCTACACCTTC.

The CDR3 DNA reads as TGTGCCATCACCGGGACAAGCCTGAACACCGGGGAGCTGTTTTTT. Translated: CAITGTSLNTGELFF. The chain employs TRBV10-3 and TRBJ2-2; D may be TRBD1 (6 bases). From germline, CDR1 is ENHRY and CDR2 SYGVKD. The CDR3 length is 15 residues. Deletions cut 7 bases from V and 1 base from J, with 13 bases between.

This sequence joins TRBV6-5 and TRBJ1-2; TRBD1 agrees at 7 bases. Unmatched junction bases numbered 6, after V lost 4 bases and J lost 4 bases. The CDR3 is 14 residues long. The germline V gene encodes CDR1 MNHEY and CDR2 SVGAGI. The CDR3 spells CASSSGQVRYGYTF. The CDR3 DNA follows: TGTGCCAGCAGTTCCGGACAGGTCCGCTATGGCTACACCTTC.

This chain uses TRBV7-8 with TRBJ1-1; D perhaps matches TRBD1 (6 bases). Germline V gene lookup returns CDR1 SGHVS and CDR2 FQNEAQ. The CDR3 totals 13 residues. V shed 0 bases and J shed 11 bases, with 13 bases lying between them. For the CDR3, the DNA is TGTGCCAGCAGCTTAGCTGGGCAGGGGTTGGCTTTCTTT. Its translation is CASSLAGQGLAFF.

The gene calls are TRBV6-6 and TRBJ2-5, with D possibly TRBD1 on 5 matching bases. CDR1 and CDR2 from the germline V gene are MNHNY and SVGAGI (reference sequence). The CDR3 has 14 amino acids. V was clipped by 2 bases and J by 5 bases, with 12 bases between them. CDR3: CASSYPPDTETQYF. The CDR3 nucleotides are TGTGCCAGCAGTTACCCCCCGGACACGGAGACCCAGTACTTC.

In nucleotides, the CDR3 is TGTGCCAGTAACCGTAGAAGGGGGACTGAAGCTTTCTTT. Its protein is CASNRRRGTEAFF. The chain has TRBV19 and TRBJ1-1; D might be TRBD1 (6 bases). The CDR3 consists of 13 residues. Trimming left V 7 bases short and J 5 bases short, with 14 bases between. Germline CDR1 and CDR2: LNHDA and SQIVND (reference sequence).

The chain has TRBV13 and TRBJ2-1; D gene ambiguous. V lost 1 base and J lost 9, with 13 bases in between. This CDR3 is built from 14 residues. The germline V gene has CDR1 PRHDT and CDR2 FYEKMQ (reference sequence). The CDR3: CASSLVRPPSEQFF. CDR3 nucleotide sequence: TGTGCCAGCAGCTTAGTCCGACCGCCTAGTGAGCAGTTCTTC.